Listed here are 7 T cell receptor gamma chains from one sample, sequenced in a study of Vδ1+ human thymocytes. The template was reverse-transcribed extracted RNA. Multiplex PCR used pooled V-gene forward primers and a constant-region reverse primer to amplify CDR3s. TCRdb re-called the multiplex PCR reads through CATT. The data contain about 27,000 gamma-chain clones, roughly 20% of them seen just once; the ten biggest clones take up 1.8%. Study results and caveats: Thymic TRG and TRD repertoires appeared highly polyclonal, with Gaussian CDR3 length distributions.

These receptors have no identified antigens. Sequencing input: Vdelta1+ gamma-delta thymocytes from the thymus. The subset here: FACS-sorted CD3+ TCRalphabeta- TCRVdelta1+ TCRVdelta2- thymocytes. The receptors derive from a boy under three years old who had congenital heart surgery.

The chain carries TRGV3 and TRGJP2. There are 13 residues in the CDR3. The trim removed 4 bases at V and 9 bases at J, leaving 8 bases unmatched. Germline values: CDR1 VTNTFY, CDR2 YDVSTARD (reference sequence). Written as DNA, the CDR3 is TGTGCCACCTGGGATGGCGGGAATTGGATCAAGACGTTT. Protein: CATWDGGNWIKTF.

The chain recombines TRGV2 with TRGJ1 or TRGJ2. The CDR3 spans 17 residues. V dropped 1 base and J dropped 4; count of bases not matched to a gene: 16. Germline lookup yields CDR1 EGSNGY and CDR2 YDSYNSKV. CDR3 DNA sequence: TGTGCCACCTGGGACGGTCCTTGTGGGGTCCACTATTATAAGAAACTCTTT. Translation gives CATWDGPCGVHYYKKLF.

Within the sample, this clone is medium-sized. The V gene is TRGV9, the J gene TRGJ1 or TRGJ2. The junction had 1 base not matched to a gene; V was cut back by 5 bases and J by 0 bases. The germline gives CDR1 GITISATS, CDR2 ISYDGTV (reference sequence). The CDR3 covers 12 residues. CDR3 in DNA: TGTGCCTTGTGGGCGAATTATTATAAGAAACTCTTT. Protein product: CALWANYYKKLF.

There are a few counts of this clone. The chain joins TRGV9 to TRGJ1 or TRGJ2. The V and J ends lost 2 bases and 0 bases, in that order; junction bases with no gene match: 13. Germline lookup yields CDR1 GITISATS and CDR2 ISYDGTV (reference sequence). The CDR3 totals 17 residues. The CDR3 sequence is CALWEALPYSNYYKKLF. CDR3 DNA: TGTGCCTTGTGGGAGGCGCTCCCCTATTCGAATTATTATAAGAAACTCTTT.

A word on this clone: The sample has other DNA sequences that encode this CDR3 too. V is TRGV8 and J is TRGJ1 or TRGJ2. CDR1 and CDR2 (germline): VENAVY, YDSYNSRV. The CDR3 runs to 12 residues. J lost 6 bases, V lost 1 base, and 3 bases had no gene match. The CDR3 reads CATWDSGYKKLF. DNA for the CDR3: TGTGCCACCTGGGATAGTGGTTATAAGAAACTCTTT.

This clone has only a few counts. The chain carries TRGV9 and TRGJ1 or TRGJ2. The CDR3 is made up of 16 amino acids. V lost 0 bases to trimming and J lost 3 bases; unmatched junction nucleotides: 11. Germline V lookup: CDR1 GITISATS, CDR2 ISYDGTV (reference sequence). The DNA of the CDR3 is TGTGCCTTGTGGGAGGTGCTTTGGCCACTTTATTATAAGAAACTCTTT. Translating it yields CALWEVLWPLYYKKLF.

This clone was seen a handful of times. The chain employs TRGV2 and TRGJ1 or TRGJ2. Germline V gene lookup returns CDR1 EGSNGY and CDR2 YDSYNSKV. V gave up 1 base and J gave up 9 bases; unmatched junction bases: 6. The CDR3 has 12 residues. The CDR3 region is CATWDGTIKKLF. The CDR3 DNA follows: TGTGCCACCTGGGACGGTACGATTAAGAAACTCTTT.